This T cell receptor (beta chain) was retrieved from a study of T-cell memory formation after mild COVID-19. Study-wide results and caveats: Most CD4+ clones that shrank were in CM and EM, while CD8+ ones turned up in EMRA. Clones that contracted from day 15 to 85 had balanced CD4/CD8; later expanders were CD4+ biased. Memory from before infection featured some responding clones, which suggests cross-reactive memory joined.

This clonotype was picked up many times. Its matching antigen is unknown. 5'RACE primed at constant segments yielded TCR alpha and TCR beta cDNA libraries bearing sample barcodes and UMIs. TCRdb redid the calling of the 5' RACE reads with MiXCR, one entry per CDR3 protein. The table has approximately 250,000 distinct CDR3 sequences, approximately 15% seen once; the top ten hold 2.1%. The CDR3 length is 18 residues. The ends were cut back, 4 bases at V and 2 bases at J, with 22 bases in the middle. Per germline, CDR1 LGHDT and CDR2 YNNKEL (reference sequence). Input material: PBMCs or a T cell subset sorted from them (not recorded which). The V and J genes are TRBV3-1 and TRBJ2-3, with TRBD2 as a possible D gene (5 bases). This clonotype originated in an adult woman who had mild COVID-19 (a few samples of this study predate the infection). Cell type and time point are not known. CDR3 nucleotides: TGTGCCAGCAGCCCGAGTACCGGAGCCCCGGGGTCCACAGATACGCAGTATTTT. Translated, it gives CASSPSTGAPGSTDTQYF.